This TCR beta chain was observed in a study of OX40 agonist ivuxolimab in advanced cancers. Whole-study context: Dose-escalation cases comprised hepatocellular carcinoma, melanoma, renal cell or head and neck cancer. Partial responses were achieved by three patients: one hepatocellular carcinoma, two cutaneous melanoma.

To note about this clone: The antigen remains undetermined.

CDR1 and CDR2 (germline): MDHEN, SYDVKM. V was trimmed by 7 bases and J by 1 base, leaving 17 bases between them. This CDR3 is built from 15 residues. Clones were read by immunoSEQ multiplex PCR, and TCRdb kept only the in-frame ones, dropping some. The sample has about 28,000 clones; about 90% are singletons. Excluded were patients having autoimmune disease history or systemic immunosuppression. Findings and limits, study-wide: Clonal expansion by week 6 occurred in CD4+ and CD8+ blood T cells (at 0.1 to 3.0 mg/kg).

The clonotype was recovered from an adult with an advanced solid tumor such as melanoma, head and neck, liver or kidney cancer. Sample: CD4+ or CD8+ T cells sorted from blood, taken in a trial of the OX40 agonist ivuxolimab. The chain has TRBV28 and TRBJ2-7; tentatively, D is TRBD1 (5 bases). CDR3 DNA: TGTGCCAGCATTAGGTGGGGCTCAGGGTCCTACGAGCAGTACTTC. This translates into CASIRWGSGSYEQYF. Full variable domain (rest looked up from reference TRBV28 and TRBJ2-7): DVKVTQSSRYLVKRTGEKVFLECVQDMDHENMFWYRQDPGLGLRLIYFSYDVKMKEKGDIPEGYSVSREKKERFSLILESASTNQTSMYLCASIRWGSGSYEQYFGPGTRLTVT.